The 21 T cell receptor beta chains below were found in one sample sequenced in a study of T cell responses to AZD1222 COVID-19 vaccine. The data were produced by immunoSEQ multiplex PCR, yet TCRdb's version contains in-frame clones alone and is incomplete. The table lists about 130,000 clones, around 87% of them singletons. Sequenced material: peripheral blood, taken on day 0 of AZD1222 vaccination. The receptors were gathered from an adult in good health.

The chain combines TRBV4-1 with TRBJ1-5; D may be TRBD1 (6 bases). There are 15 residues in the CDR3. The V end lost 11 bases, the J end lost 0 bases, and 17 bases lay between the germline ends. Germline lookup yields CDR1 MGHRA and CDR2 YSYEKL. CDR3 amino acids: CARTRGLLSNQPQHF. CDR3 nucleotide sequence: TGCGCCCGAACCCGGGGGCTACTTAGCAATCAGCCCCAGCATTTT.

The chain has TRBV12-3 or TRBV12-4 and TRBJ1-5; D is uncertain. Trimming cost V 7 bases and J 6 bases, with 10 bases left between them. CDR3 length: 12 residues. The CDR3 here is CASKEGGQPQHF. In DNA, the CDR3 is TGTGCCAGCAAAGAGGGAGGTCAGCCCCAGCATTTT.

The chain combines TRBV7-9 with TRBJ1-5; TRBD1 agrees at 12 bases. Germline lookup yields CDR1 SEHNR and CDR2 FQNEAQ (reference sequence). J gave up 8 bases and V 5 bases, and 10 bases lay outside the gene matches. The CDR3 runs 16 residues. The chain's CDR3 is CASSKTGTGGAEPQHF. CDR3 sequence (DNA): TGTGCCAGCAGCAAAACCGGGACAGGGGGCGCGGAGCCCCAGCATTTT.

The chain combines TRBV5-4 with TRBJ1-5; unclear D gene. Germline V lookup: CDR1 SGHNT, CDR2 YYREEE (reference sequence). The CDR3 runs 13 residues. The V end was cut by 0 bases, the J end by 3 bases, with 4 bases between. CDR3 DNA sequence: TGTGCCAGCAGCTTGGACATCAATCAGCCCCAGCATTTT. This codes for CASSLDINQPQHF.

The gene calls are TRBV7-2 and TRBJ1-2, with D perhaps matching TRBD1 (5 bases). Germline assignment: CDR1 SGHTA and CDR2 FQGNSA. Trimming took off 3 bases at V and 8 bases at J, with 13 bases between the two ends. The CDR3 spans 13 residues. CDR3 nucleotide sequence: TGTGCCAGCAGCTTTCGGTCAGGGCTGGGCTACACCTTC. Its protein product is CASSFRSGLGYTF. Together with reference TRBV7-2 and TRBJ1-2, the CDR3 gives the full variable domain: GAGVSQSPSNKVTEKGKDVELRCDPISGHTALYWYRQSLGQGLEFLIYFQGNSAPDKSGLPSDRFSAERTGGSVSTLTIQRTQQEDSAVYLCASSFRSGLGYTFGSGTRLTVV.

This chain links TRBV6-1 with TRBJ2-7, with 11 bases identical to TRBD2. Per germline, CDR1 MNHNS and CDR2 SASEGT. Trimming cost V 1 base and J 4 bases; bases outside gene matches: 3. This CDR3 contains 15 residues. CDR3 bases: TGTGCCAGCAGTGAAGGGCCTAGCGGGGGGTACGAGCAGTACTTC. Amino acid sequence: CASSEGPSGGYEQYF.

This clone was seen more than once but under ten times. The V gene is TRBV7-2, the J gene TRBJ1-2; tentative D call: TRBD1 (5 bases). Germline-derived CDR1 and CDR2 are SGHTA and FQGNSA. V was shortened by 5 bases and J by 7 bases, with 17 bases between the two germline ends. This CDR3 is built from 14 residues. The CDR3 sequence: CASSTPGGGGGYTF. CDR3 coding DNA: TGTGCCAGCAGCACCCCGGGCGGGGGAGGTGGCTACACCTTC.

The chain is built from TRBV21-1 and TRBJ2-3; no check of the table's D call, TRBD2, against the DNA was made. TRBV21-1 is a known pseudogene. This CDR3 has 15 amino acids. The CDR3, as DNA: TGTGCCAGCAGCATTGGTATAGCGGGGGCAGATACGCAGTATTTT. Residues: CASSIGIAGADTQYF.

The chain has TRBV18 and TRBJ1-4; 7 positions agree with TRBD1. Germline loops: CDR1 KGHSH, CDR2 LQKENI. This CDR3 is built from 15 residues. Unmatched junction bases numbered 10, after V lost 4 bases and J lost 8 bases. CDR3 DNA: TGTGCCAGCTCACAACTCCCCTTGACAGGGGAAAAACTGTTTTTT. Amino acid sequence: CASSQLPLTGEKLFF.

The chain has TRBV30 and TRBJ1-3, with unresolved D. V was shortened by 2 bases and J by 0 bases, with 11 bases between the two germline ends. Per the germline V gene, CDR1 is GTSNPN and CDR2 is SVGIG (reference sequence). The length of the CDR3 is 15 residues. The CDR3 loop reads CAWSPGPSSGNTIYF. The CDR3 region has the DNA TGTGCCTGGAGTCCCGGACCCAGCTCTGGAAACACCATATATTTT.

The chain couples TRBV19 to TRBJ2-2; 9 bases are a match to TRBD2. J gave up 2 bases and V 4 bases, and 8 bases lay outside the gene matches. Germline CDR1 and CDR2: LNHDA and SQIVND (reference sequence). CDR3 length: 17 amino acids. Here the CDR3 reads CASSRTLAGVNTGELFF. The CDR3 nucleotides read TGTGCCAGTAGTAGAACCTTAGCGGGAGTTAACACCGGGGAGCTGTTTTTT.

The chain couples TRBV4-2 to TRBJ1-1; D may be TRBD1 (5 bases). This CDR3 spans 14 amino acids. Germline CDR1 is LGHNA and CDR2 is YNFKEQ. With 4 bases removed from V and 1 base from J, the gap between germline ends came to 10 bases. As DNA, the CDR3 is TGTGCCAGCAGCCTAGGAGGGGAGAACACTGAAGCTTTCTTT. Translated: CASSLGGENTEAFF.

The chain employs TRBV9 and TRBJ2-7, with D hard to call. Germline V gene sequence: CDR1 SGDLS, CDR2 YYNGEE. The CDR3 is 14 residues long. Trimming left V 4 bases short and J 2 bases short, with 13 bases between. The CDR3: CASSPTVVAYEQYF. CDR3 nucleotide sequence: TGTGCCAGCAGCCCCACCGTCGTAGCCTACGAGCAGTACTTC. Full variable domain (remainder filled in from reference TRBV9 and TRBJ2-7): DSGVTQTPKHLITATGQRVTLRCSPRSGDLSVYWYQQSLDQGLQFLIQYYNGEERAKGNILERFSAQQFPDLHSELNLSSLELGDSALYFCASSPTVVAYEQYFGPGTRLTVT.

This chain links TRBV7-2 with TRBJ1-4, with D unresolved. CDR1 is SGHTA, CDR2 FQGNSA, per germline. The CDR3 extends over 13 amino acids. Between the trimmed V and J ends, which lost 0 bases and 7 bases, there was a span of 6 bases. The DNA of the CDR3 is TGTGCCAGCAGCTTAGCAGAGGGTGAAAAACTGTTTTTT. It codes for CASSLAEGEKLFF.

The CDR3 nucleotides read TGTGCCAGCAGCGCCCGACAGGGCCGGAACACTGAAGCTTTCTTT. Its protein is CASSARQGRNTEAFF. The rearrangement joins TRBV9 to TRBJ1-1; TRBD1 aligns across 7 bases. CDR3 length: 15 residues. Germline V gene sequence: CDR1 SGDLS, CDR2 YYNGEE. Unmatched junction bases numbered 6, after V lost 3 bases and J lost 1 base.

The CDR3 is CASSSGPLNTEAFF. The CDR3 DNA reads TGTGCCAGCAGCTCGGGACCGTTGAACACTGAAGCTTTCTTT. The rearrangement uses TRBV7-2 and TRBJ1-1, with TRBD1 as a possible D gene (5 bases). From germline, CDR1 is SGHTA and CDR2 FQGNSA. The CDR3 consists of 14 residues. Deletions cut 4 bases from V and 0 bases from J, with 9 bases between.

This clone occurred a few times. The CDR3 DNA is TGTGCCAGCAGCTTCGTTAGAACAGGGGTGGGGGAACTGTTTTTT. Encoded protein: CASSFVRTGVGELFF. V is TRBV7-2 and J is TRBJ1-4, with 7 bases fitting TRBD1. V lost 3 bases, J lost 12 bases, and 13 bases stayed unmatched. The CDR3 totals 15 residues. In germline, CDR1 is SGHTA, CDR2 FQGNSA.

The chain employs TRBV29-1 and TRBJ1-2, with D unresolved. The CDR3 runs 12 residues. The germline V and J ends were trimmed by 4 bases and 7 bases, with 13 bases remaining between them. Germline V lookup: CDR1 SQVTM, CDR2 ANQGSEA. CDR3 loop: CSVGVGQPGYTF. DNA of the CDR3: TGCAGCGTTGGGGTTGGGCAACCTGGCTACACCTTC.

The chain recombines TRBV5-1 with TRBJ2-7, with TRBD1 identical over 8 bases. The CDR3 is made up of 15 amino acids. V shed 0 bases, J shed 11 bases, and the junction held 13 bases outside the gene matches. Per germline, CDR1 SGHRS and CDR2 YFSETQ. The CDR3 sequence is CASSLAGNIGTGKYF. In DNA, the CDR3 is TGCGCCAGCAGCTTGGCCGGGAATATCGGGACAGGAAAGTACTTC. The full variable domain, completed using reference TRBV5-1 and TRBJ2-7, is KAGVTQTPRYLIKTRGQQVTLSCSPISGHRSVSWYQQTPGQGLQFLFEYFSETQRNKGNFPGRFSGRQFSNSRSEMNVSTLELGDSALYLCASSLAGNIGTGKYFGPGTRLTVT.

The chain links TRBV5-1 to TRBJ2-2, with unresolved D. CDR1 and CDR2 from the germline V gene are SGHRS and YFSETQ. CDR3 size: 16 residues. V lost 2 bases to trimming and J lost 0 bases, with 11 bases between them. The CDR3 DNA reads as TGCGCCAGCAGCTTACAAACCACCGCGAACACCGGGGAGCTGTTTTTT. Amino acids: CASSLQTTANTGELFF.

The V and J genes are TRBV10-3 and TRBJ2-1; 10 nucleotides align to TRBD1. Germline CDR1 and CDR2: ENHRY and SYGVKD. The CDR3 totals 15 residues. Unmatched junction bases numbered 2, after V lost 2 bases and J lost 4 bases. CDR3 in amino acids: CAISEDRGLYNEQFF. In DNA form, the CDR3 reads TGTGCCATCAGTGAGGACAGGGGGCTATACAATGAGCAGTTCTTC.